This T cell receptor beta chain was sequenced for a study of blood T cell repertoires in COVID-19. Across the study: The United States, Italy and Spain were the sources of the acute and convalescent COVID-19 samples. PBMCs, B-cell-depleted T cells, or T cells were the source of the cDNA or gDNA that made up the material.

There are 14 residues in the CDR3. J gave up 13 bases and V 3 bases, and 14 bases lay outside the gene matches. CDR1 is SGHTA and CDR2 is FQGNSA in the germline V gene. Enrollment of patients from Seattle took place during active infection, with longitudinal follow-up. Measured with immunoSEQ multiplex PCR; TCRdb has only the in-frame clones, and not every one. The data contain 100,000 to 150,000 clones, 85% of them singletons. This receptor was identified in a woman of 80 years or more with COVID-19, enrolled during active disease. The specimen sequenced was peripheral blood. The chain joins TRBV7-2 to TRBJ2-5; 7 nucleotides agree with TRBD1. The CDR3 nucleotides read TGTGCCAGCAGCTTGGAATTCGGGACAAAGGGGGCGTACTTC. Its translation: CASSLEFGTKGAYF.